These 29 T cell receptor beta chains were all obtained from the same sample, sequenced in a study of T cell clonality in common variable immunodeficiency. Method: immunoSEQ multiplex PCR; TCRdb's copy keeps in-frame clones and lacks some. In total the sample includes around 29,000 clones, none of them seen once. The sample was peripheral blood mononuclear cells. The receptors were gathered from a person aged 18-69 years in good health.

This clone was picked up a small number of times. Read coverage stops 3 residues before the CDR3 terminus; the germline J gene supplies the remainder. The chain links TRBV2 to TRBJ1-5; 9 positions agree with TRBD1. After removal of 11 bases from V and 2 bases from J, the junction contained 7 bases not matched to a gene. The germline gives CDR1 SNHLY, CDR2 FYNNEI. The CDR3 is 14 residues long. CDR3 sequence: CAGGTGKGNQPQHF. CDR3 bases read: TGTGCCGGGGGGACAGGGAAGGGCAATCAGCCC.

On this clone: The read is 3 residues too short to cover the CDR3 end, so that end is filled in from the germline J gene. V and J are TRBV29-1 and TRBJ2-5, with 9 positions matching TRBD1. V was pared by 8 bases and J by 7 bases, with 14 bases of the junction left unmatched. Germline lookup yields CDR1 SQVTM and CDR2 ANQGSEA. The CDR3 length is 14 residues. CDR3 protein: CSYAGTGTPSTQYF. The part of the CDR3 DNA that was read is TGCAGCTATGCCGGGACAGGGACCCCGTCGACC.

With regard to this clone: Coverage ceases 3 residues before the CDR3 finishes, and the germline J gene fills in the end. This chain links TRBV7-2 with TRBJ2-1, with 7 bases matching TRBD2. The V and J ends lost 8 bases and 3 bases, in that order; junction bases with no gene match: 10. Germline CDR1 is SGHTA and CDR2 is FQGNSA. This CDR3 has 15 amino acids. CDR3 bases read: TGTGCCAGCGGGGGTCGGCGGGGGTTCTACAATGAG. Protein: CASGGRRGFYNE. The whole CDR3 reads CASGGRRGFYNEQFF.

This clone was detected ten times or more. The part of the CDR3 DNA that was read is TGCAGTGCTAGAGATGCGGGGGCGTTGGACACCGGGGAG. It is translated as CSARDAGALDTGE. In full, the CDR3 is CSARDAGALDTGELFF. The V and J genes are TRBV20-1 and TRBJ2-2, with D possibly being TRBD2 (7 bases). The DNA ends 3 residues before the CDR3 does, and the rest of the CDR3 is filled in from the germline J gene. This CDR3 comprises 16 residues. Deletions cut 0 bases from V and 3 bases from J, with 14 bases between. Per the germline V gene, CDR1 is DFQATT and CDR2 is SNEGSKA (reference sequence).

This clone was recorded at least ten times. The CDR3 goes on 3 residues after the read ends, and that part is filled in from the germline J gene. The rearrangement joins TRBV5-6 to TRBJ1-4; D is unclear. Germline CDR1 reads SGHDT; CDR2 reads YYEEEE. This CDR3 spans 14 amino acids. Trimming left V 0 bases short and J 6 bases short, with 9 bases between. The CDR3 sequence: CASSLGGLDEKLFF. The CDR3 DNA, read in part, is TGTGCCAGCAGCTTGGGTGGTTTAGATGAAAAA.

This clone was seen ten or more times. The CDR3 here is CASSLDPQGSRGYTF. The CDR3 bases that were read are TGTGCCAGCAGCTTAGACCCCCAGGGGAGCAGGGGC. This chain links TRBV7-3 with TRBJ1-2, with D tentatively TRBD1 (6 bases). The CDR3 extends 3 residues past the end of the read, so its final part is completed from the germline J gene. CDR3 length equals 15 residues. From germline, CDR1 is SGHTA and CDR2 FQGTGA.

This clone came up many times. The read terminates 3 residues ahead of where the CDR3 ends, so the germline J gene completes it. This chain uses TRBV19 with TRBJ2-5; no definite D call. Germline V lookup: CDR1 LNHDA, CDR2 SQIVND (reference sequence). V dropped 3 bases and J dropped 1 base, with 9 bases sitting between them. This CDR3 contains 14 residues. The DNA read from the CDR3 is TGTGCCAGTAGTATGGGTAGGGCCCAAGAGACC. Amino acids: CASSMGRAQET. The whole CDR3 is CASSMGRAQETQYF.

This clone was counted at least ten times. CDR3 DNA (partial): TGTGCCAGCAGTCTCCGGGACAGGGCCCTCTATGGC. Translating it yields CASSLRDRALYG. The entire CDR3 reads CASSLRDRALYGYTF. The rearrangement uses TRBV6-2 or TRBV6-3 and TRBJ1-2, with TRBD1 matching over 9 bases. The read stops 3 residues short of the end of the CDR3; the missing end is completed from the germline J gene. Unmatched junction bases numbered 8, after V lost 5 bases and J lost 4 bases. CDR3 length equals 15 residues. The germline V gene has CDR1 MNHEY and CDR2 SVGEGT.

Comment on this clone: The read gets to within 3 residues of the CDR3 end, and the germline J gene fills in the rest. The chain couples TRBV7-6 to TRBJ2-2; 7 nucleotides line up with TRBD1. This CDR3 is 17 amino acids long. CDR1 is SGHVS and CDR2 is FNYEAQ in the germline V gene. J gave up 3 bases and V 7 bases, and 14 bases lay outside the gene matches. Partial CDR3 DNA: TGTGCCAGCACCTACCGGGACAGAATTTCGGACACCGGGGAG. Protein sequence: CASTYRDRISDTGE. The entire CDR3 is CASTYRDRISDTGELFF.

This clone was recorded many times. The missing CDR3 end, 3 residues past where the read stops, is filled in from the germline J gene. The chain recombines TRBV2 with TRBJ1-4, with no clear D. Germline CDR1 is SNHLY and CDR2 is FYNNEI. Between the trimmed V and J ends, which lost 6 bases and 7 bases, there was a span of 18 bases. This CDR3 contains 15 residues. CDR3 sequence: CASRPNPGIGEKLFF. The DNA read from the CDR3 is TGTGCCAGCAGACCTAACCCGGGGATAGGTGAAAAA.

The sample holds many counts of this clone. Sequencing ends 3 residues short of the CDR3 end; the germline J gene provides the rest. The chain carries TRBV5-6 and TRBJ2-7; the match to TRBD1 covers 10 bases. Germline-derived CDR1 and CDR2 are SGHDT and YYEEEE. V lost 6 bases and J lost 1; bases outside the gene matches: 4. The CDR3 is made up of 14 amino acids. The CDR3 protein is CASTGTGVSYEQYF. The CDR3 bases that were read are TGTGCCAGCACCGGGACAGGGGTGTCCTACGAG.

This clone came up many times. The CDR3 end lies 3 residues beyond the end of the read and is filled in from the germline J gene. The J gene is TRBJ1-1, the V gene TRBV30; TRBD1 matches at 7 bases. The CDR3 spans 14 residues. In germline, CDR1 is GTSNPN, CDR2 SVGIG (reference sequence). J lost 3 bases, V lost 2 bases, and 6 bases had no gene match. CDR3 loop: CAWSLRQGHTEAFF. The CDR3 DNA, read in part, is TGTGCCTGGAGTTTAAGACAGGGACACACTGAA.

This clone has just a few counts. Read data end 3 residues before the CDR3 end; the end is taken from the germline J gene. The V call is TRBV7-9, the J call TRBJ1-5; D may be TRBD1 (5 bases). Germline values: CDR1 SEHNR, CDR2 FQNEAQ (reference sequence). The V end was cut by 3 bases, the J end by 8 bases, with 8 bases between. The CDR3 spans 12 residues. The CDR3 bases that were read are TGTGCCAGCAGCTTCCAGGGCGAGCCC. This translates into CASSFQGEP. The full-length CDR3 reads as CASSFQGEPQHF. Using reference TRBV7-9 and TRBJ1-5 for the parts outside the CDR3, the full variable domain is DTGVSQNPRHKITKRGQNVTFRCDPISEHNRLYWYRQTLGQGPEFLTYFQNEAQLEKSRLLSDRFSAERPKGSFSTLEIQRTEQGDSAMYLCASSFQGEPQHFGDGTRLSIL.

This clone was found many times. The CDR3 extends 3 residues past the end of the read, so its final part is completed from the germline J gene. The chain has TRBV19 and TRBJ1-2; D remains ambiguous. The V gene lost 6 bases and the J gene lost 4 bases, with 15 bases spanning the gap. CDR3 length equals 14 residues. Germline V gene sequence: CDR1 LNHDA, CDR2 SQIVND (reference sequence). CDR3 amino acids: CASSDPQETYGYTF. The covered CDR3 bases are TGTGCCAGTAGCGACCCTCAGGAGACCTATGGC.

The CDR3 sequence: CSVGGRDRGQGGYTF. The CDR3 DNA, read in part, is TGCAGCGTTGGAGGACGGGACAGGGGGCAGGGTGGC. J is TRBJ1-2 and V is TRBV29-1, with 12 bases lining up with TRBD1. The CDR3 end is not reached by the read, which stops 3 residues before it; the germline J gene fills it in. Germline V gives CDR1 SQVTM, CDR2 ANQGSEA. This CDR3 spans 15 amino acids. Trimming at V came to 4 bases and at J to 7 bases, leaving 10 bases not matched to a gene.

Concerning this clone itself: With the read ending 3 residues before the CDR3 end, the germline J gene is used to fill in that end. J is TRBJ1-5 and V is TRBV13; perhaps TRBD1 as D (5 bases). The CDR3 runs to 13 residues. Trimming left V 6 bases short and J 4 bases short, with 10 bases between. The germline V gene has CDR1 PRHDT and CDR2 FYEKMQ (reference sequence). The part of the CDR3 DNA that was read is TGTGCCAGCAGTCAAGGGGATAATCAGCCC. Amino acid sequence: CASSQGDNQP. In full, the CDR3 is CASSQGDNQPQHF.

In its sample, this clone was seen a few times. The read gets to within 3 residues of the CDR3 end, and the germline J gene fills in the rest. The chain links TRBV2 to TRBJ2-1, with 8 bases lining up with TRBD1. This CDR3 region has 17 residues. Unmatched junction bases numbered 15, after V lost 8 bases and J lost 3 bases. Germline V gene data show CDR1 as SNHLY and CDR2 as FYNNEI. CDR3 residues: CASLGSYRGEDYNEQFF. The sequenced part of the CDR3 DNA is TGTGCCAGCTTGGGGTCGTACAGGGGGGAGGACTACAATGAG.

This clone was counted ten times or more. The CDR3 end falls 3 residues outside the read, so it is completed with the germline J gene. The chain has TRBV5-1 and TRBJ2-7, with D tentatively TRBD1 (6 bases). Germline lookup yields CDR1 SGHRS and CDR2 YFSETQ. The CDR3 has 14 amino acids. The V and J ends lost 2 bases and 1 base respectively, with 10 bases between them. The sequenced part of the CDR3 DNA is TGCGCCAGCAGCTTTCCGGGACAATCCTACGAG. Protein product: CASSFPGQSYE. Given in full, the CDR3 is CASSFPGQSYEQYF.

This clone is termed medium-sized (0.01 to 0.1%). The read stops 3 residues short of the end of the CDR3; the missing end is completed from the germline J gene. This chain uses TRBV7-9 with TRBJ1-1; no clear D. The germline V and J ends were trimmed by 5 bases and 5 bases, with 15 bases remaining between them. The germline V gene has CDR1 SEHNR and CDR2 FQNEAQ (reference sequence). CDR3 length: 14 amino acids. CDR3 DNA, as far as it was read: TGTGCCAGCAGCGCTACACTCCCGGGGACTGAA. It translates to CASSATLPGTE. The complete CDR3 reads CASSATLPGTEAFF.

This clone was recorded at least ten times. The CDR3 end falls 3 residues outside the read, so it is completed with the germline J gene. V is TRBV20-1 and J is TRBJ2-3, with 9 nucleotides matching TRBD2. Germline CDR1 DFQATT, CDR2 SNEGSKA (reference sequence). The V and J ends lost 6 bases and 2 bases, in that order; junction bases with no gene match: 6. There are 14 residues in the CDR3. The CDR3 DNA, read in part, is TGCAGTGCCAGTAGCGGGGGAGTCACAGATACG. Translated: CSASSGGVTDT. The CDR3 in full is CSASSGGVTDTQYF.

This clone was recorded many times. The CDR3 bases that were read are TGTGCCAGCAGCCGCCGGGTTGTAGACGAG. Its translation: CASSRRVVDE. The entire CDR3 protein reads CASSRRVVDEQYF. The chain carries TRBV5-4 and TRBJ2-7; D not certain. Coverage ceases 3 residues before the CDR3 finishes, and the germline J gene fills in the end. With 4 bases removed from V and 5 bases from J, the gap between germline ends came to 13 bases. This CDR3 contains 13 residues. Per germline, CDR1 SGHNT and CDR2 YYREEE (reference sequence).

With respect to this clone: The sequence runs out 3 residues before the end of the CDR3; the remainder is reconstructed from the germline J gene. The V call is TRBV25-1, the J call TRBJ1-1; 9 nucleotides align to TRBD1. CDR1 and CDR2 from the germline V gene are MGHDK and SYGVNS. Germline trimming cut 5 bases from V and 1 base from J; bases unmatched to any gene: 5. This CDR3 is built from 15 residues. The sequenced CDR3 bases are TGTGCCAGCAGTAAACAGGGGGCAAAGAACACTGAA. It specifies CASSKQGAKNTE. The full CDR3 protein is CASSKQGAKNTEAFF.

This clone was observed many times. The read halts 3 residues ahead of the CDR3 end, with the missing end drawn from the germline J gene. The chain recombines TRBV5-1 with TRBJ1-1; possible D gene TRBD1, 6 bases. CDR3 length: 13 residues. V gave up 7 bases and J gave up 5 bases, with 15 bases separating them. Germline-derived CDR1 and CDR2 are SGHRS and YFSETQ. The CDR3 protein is CASGLRGATEAFF. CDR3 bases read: TGCGCCAGCGGACTACGGGGGGCGACTGAA. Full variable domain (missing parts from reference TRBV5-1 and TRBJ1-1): KAGVTQTPRYLIKTRGQQVTLSCSPISGHRSVSWYQQTPGQGLQFLFEYFSETQRNKGNFPGRFSGRQFSNSRSEMNVSTLELGDSALYLCASGLRGATEAFFGQGTRLTVV.

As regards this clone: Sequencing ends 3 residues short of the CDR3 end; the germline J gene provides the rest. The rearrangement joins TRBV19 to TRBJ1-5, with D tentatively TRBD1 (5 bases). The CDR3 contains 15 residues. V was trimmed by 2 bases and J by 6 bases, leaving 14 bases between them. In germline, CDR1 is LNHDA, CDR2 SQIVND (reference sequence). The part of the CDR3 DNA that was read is TGTGCCAGTAGTATAAACCGGGGGACGGGTCAGCCC. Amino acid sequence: CASSINRGTGQP. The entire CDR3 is CASSINRGTGQPQHF.

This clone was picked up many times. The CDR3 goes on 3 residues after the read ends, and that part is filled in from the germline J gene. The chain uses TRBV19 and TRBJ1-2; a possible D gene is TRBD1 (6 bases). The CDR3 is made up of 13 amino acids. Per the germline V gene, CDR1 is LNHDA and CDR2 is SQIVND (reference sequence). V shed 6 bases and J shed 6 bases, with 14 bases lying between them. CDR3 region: CASRGGAGDGYTF. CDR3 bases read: TGTGCCAGTAGGGGGGGGGCAGGTGATGGC.

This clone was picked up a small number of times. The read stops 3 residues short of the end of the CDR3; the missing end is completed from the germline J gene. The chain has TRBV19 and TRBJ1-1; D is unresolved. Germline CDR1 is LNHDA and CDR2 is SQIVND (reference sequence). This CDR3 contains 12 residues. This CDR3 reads CASSLVNQQAFF. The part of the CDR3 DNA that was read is TGTGCCAGTAGCCTAGTCAACCAACAA.

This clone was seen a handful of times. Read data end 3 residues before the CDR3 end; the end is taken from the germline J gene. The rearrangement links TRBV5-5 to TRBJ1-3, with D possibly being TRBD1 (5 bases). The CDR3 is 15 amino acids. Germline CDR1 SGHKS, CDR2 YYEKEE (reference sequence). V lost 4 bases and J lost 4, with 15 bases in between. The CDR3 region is CASSIRGDRGNTIYF. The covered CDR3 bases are TGTGCCAGCAGCATTAGGGGTGATCGGGGAAACACC.

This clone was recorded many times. CDR3 sequence: CASSSLDVRNEQFF. CDR3 bases read: TGTGCCAGCAGCTCCCTAGACGTGCGGAATGAG. The rearrangement links TRBV7-3 to TRBJ2-1; no clear D gene. With the read ending 3 residues before the CDR3 end, the germline J gene is used to fill in that end. This CDR3 contains 14 residues. The V gene's germline CDR1 is SGHTA and CDR2 FQGTGA. The V gene lost 4 bases and the J gene lost 7 bases, with 14 bases spanning the gap.

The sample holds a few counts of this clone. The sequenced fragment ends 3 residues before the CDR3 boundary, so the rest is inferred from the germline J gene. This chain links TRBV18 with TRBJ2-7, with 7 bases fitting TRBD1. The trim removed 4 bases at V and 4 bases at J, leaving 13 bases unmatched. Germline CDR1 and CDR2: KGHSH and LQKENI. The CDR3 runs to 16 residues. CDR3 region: CASSRQGQGVGYEQYF. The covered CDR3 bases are TGTGCCAGCTCACGACAGGGCCAAGGGGTCGGATACGAG. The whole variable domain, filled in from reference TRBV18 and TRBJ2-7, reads NAGVMQNPRHLVRRRGQEARLRCSPMKGHSHVYWYRQLPEEGLKFMVYLQKENIIDESGMPKERFSAEFPKEGPSILRIQQVVRGDSAAYFCASSRQGQGVGYEQYFGPGTRLTVT.